Following are 9 T cell receptor beta chains from one sample sequenced in a study of PD-1 blockade in classical Hodgkin lymphoma. Clones were read by immunoSEQ multiplex PCR, and TCRdb kept only the in-frame ones, dropping some. The sample yields tens of thousands of clones, just over 90% seen once. Regarding time point: cycle 4 day 1 (C4D1), after five to seven weeks of nivolumab. Autologous stem cell transplantation was followed by relapse in every patient, and brentuximab vedotin exposure varied. The specimen comprised peripheral blood mononuclear cells (PBMCs), sampled before the fourth cycle of nivolumab. These receptors originate from a human donor with classical Hodgkin lymphoma.

This sequence joins TRBV19 and TRBJ1-1; D ambiguous. V lost 2 bases, J lost 8 bases, and 6 bases lay in between. Germline CDR1 reads LNHDA; CDR2 reads SQIVND (reference sequence). CDR3 length: 11 amino acids. CDR3 bases: TGTGCCAGTAGTATACTGCGGGAAGCTTTCTTT. This encodes CASSILREAFF.

The rearrangement uses TRBV2 and TRBJ2-7; the match to TRBD1 covers 9 bases. Germline V gene data show CDR1 as SNHLY and CDR2 as FYNNEI. V was pared by 5 bases and J by 2 bases, with 4 bases of the junction left unmatched. The CDR3 length is 14 residues. The CDR3 nucleotides read TGTGCCAGCAGTAGCCGACAGGGGGCCTACGAGCAGTACTTC. It is translated as CASSSRQGAYEQYF.

The chain recombines TRBV27 with TRBJ2-2; no firm D call. The CDR3 totals 16 residues. V dropped 7 bases and J dropped 2 bases, with 17 bases sitting between them. Germline loops: CDR1 MNHEY, CDR2 SMNVEV (reference sequence). In DNA, the CDR3 is TGTGCCAGCACCGAAAGTGCCGGTTTCAACACCGGGGAGCTGTTTTTT. Translation gives CASTESAGFNTGELFF.

The V and J genes are TRBV11-2 and TRBJ2-3, with 8 bases that match TRBD2. The ends lost 7 bases at V and 4 bases at J; junction bases unmatched: 13. The germline V gene has CDR1 SGHAT and CDR2 FQNNGV. The CDR3 consists of 16 residues. This CDR3 is CASTPGGKGIPDTQYF. The CDR3 region has the DNA TGTGCCAGCACCCCGGGGGGGAAGGGGATTCCAGATACGCAGTATTTT.

The chain is built from TRBV7-9 and TRBJ2-1; 11 nucleotides agree with TRBD2. CDR1 SEHNR and CDR2 FQNEAQ come from the germline V gene (reference sequence). J lost 0 bases, V lost 5 bases, and 9 bases had no gene match. The CDR3 runs to 18 residues. Written as DNA, the CDR3 is TGTGCCAGCAGCGGACTAGCGGGCCCCGCACGCTCCTACAATGAGCAGTTCTTC. Translated: CASSGLAGPARSYNEQFF.

The count of this clone is one. The chain carries TRBV6-6 and TRBJ1-2; D ambiguous. Trimming left V 10 bases short and J 5 bases short, with 20 bases between. CDR3 length equals 14 residues. In germline, CDR1 is MNHNY, CDR2 SVGAGI (reference sequence). CDR3 sequence: CATQNPGRAYGYTF. CDR3 in DNA: TGTGCCACACAAAATCCGGGGAGAGCATATGGCTACACCTTC.

V and J are TRBV11-2 and TRBJ2-7; 7 nucleotides line up with TRBD1. With V trimmed by 1 base and J by 1 base, 1 base remained unmatched. The CDR3 runs to 14 residues. CDR1 and CDR2 from the germline V gene are SGHAT and FQNNGV. The CDR3 spells CASSLAGGSYEQYF. The DNA of the CDR3 is TGTGCCAGCAGCTTAGCAGGGGGTTCCTACGAGCAGTACTTC.

This clone was detected once. The chain uses TRBV7-6 and TRBJ2-7; no reliable D call. Germline V gene sequence: CDR1 SGHVS, CDR2 FNYEAQ. CDR3 size: 15 residues. V was clipped by 5 bases and J by 2 bases, with 16 bases between them. The CDR3 region has the DNA TGTGCCAGCAGCCCACGTGGCAGCGCCCCCTACGAGCAGTACTTC. Translating gives CASSPRGSAPYEQYF.

This chain links TRBV5-1 with TRBJ1-6; maybe TRBD1 (5 bases). This CDR3 region has 14 residues. Trimming left V 2 bases short and J 2 bases short, with 5 bases between. In germline, CDR1 is SGHRS, CDR2 YFSETQ. The CDR3 region is CASSLQAYNSPLHF. The CDR3 DNA reads as TGCGCCAGCAGCTTACAGGCCTATAATTCACCCCTCCACTTT.